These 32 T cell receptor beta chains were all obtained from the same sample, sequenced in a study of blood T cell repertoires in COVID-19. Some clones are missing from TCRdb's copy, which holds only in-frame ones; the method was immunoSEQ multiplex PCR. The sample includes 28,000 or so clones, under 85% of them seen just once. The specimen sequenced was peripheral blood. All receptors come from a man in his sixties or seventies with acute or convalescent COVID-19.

The CDR3, as DNA: TGTGCCAGCAGCAGACTAGCGGAGCAGTACTTC. Its translation: CASSRLAEQYF. This chain connects TRBV11-2 to TRBJ2-7, with 8 bases that match TRBD2. CDR1 and CDR2 from the germline V gene are SGHAT and FQNNGV. The CDR3 totals 11 residues. V dropped 5 bases and J dropped 7; count of bases not matched to a gene: 1. Based on the CDR3 plus reference TRBV11-2 and TRBJ2-7, the full variable domain is EAGVAQSPRYKIIEKRQSVAFWCNPISGHATLYWYQQILGQGPKLLIQFQNNGVVDDSQLPKDRFSAERLKGVDSTLKIQPAKLEDSAVYLCASSRLAEQYFGPGTRLTVT.

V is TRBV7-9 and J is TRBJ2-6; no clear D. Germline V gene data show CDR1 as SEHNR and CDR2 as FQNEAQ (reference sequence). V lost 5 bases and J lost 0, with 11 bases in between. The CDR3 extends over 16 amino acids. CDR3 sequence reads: CASSPLLSSGANVLTF. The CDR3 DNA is TGTGCCAGCAGCCCCCTGCTAAGCTCTGGGGCCAACGTCCTGACTTTC.

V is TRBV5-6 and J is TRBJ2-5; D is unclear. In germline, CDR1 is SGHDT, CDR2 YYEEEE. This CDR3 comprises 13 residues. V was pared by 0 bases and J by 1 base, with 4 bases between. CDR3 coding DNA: TGTGCCAGCAGCTTGGTCTCCCAAGAGACCCAGTACTTC. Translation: CASSLVSQETQYF.

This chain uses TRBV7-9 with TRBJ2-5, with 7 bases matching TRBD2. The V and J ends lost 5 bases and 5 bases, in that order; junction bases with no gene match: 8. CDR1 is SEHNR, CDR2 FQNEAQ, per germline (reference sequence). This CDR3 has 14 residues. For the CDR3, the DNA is TGTGCCAGCAGCGAGGCTAGCGGAGGGGAGACCCAGTACTTC. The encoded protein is CASSEASGGETQYF.

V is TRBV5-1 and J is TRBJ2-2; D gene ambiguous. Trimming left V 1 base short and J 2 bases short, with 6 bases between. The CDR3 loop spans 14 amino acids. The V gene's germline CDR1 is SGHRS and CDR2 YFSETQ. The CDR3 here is CASSLSGNTGELFF. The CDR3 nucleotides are TGCGCCAGCAGCTTGTCCGGTAACACCGGGGAGCTGTTTTTT.

CDR3 sequence: CASSQEWLQGANTGELFF. DNA for the CDR3: TGTGCCAGCAGCCAAGAATGGCTCCAGGGGGCGAACACCGGGGAGCTGTTTTTT. The rearrangement uses TRBV3-1 (or the pseudogene TRBV3-2) and TRBJ2-2; 7 nucleotides align to TRBD1. Per the germline V gene, CDR1 is LGHDT and CDR2 is YNNKEL (reference sequence). The CDR3 spans 18 residues. With V trimmed by 0 bases and J by 0 bases, 7 bases remained unmatched.

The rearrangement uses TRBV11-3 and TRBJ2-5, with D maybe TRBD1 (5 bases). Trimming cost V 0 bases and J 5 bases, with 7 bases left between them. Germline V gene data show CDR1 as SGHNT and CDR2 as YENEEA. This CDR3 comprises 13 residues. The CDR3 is CASSLEAGETQYF. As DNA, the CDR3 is TGTGCCAGCAGCTTAGAGGCAGGGGAGACCCAGTACTTC.

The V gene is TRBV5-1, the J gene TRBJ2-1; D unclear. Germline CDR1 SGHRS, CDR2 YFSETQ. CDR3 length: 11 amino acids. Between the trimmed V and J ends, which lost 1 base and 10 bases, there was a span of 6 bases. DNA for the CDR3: TGCGCCAGCAGCTTGCGGCGGGAGCAGTTCTTC. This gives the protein CASSLRREQFF. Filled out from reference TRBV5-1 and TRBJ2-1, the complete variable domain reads KAGVTQTPRYLIKTRGQQVTLSCSPISGHRSVSWYQQTPGQGLQFLFEYFSETQRNKGNFPGRFSGRQFSNSRSEMNVSTLELGDSALYLCASSLRREQFFGPGTRLTVL.

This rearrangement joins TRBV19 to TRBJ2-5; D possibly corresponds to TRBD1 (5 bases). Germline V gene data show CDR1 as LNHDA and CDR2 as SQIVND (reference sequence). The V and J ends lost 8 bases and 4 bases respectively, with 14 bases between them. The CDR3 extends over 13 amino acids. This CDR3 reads CASRRELRETQYF. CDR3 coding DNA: TGTGCCAGTCGCAGGGAACTGAGAGAGACCCAGTACTTC.

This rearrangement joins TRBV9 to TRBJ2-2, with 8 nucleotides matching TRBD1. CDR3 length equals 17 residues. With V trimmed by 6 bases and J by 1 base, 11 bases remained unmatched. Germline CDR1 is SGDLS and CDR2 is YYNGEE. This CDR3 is CASTGLPGQENTGELFF. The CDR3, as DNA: TGTGCCAGCACAGGACTACCGGGACAGGAGAACACCGGGGAGCTGTTTTTT.

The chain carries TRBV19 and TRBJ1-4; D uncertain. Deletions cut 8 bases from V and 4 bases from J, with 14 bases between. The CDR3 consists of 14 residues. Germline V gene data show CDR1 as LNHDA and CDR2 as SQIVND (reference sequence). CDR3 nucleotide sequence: TGTGCCAGTGCGTTCAGGCAGAGTAATGAAAAACTGTTTTTT. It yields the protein CASAFRQSNEKLFF.

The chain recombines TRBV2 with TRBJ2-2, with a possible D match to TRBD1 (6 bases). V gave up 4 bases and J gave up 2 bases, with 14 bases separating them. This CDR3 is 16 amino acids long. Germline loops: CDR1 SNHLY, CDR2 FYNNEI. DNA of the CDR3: TGTGCCAGCAGTGCACAGGGCAAACTTAACACCGGGGAGCTGTTTTTT. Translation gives CASSAQGKLNTGELFF.

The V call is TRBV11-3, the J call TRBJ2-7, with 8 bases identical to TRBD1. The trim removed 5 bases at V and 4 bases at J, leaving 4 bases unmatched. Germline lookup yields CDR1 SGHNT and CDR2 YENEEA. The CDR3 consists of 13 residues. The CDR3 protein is CASSGQGVYEQYF. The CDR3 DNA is TGTGCCAGCAGCGGACAGGGCGTTTACGAGCAGTACTTC.

The CDR3 DNA reads as TGCGCCAGCAGCTTGGGAGGTGTCAGGGTCTCCGGCTACACCTTC. It translates to CASSLGGVRVSGYTF. The chain links TRBV5-1 to TRBJ1-2, with D tentatively TRBD1 (5 bases). The germline V gene has CDR1 SGHRS and CDR2 YFSETQ. The CDR3 runs 15 residues. Deletions cut 0 bases from V and 8 bases from J, with 17 bases between.

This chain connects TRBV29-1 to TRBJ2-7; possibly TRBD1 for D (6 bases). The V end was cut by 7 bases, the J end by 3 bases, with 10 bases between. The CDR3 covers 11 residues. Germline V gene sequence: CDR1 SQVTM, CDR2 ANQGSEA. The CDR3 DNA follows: TGCAGCGCAGGGGCCGACTACGAGCAGTACTTC. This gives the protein CSAGADYEQYF.

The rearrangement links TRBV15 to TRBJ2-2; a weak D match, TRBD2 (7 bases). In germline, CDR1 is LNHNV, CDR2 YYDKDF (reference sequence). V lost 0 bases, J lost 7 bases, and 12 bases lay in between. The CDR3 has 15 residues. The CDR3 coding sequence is TGTGCCACCAGCAGAGATGGGGGGGCTAACGGGGAGCTGTTTTTT. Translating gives CATSRDGGANGELFF.

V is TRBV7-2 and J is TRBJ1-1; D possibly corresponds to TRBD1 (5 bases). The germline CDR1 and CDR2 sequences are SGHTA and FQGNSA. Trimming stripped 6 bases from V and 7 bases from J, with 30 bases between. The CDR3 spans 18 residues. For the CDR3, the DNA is TGTGCCAGCAGTCGTTTTAGGGACTCTCCGGGACCGGGAAATGAAGCTTTCTTT. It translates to CASSRFRDSPGPGNEAFF.

CDR3 in DNA: TGTGCCAGCAATGCCCTTCGGGGACAGGGGGTAGGAGAGACCCAGTACTTC. It yields the protein CASNALRGQGVGETQYF. The chain joins TRBV5-8 to TRBJ2-5; 11 bases are shared with TRBD1. Trimming at V came to 6 bases and at J to 4 bases, leaving 14 bases not matched to a gene. There are 17 residues in the CDR3. CDR1 and CDR2 (germline): SGHTS, YDEGEE.

The CDR3 DNA follows: TGTGCCAGCGGAGAACCCGAGGACTATGGCTACACCTTC. Its translation: CASGEPEDYGYTF. The chain is built from TRBV6-5 and TRBJ1-2; the D is unclear. Per germline, CDR1 MNHEY and CDR2 SVGAGI. The V gene lost 8 bases and the J gene lost 3 bases, with 13 bases spanning the gap. The CDR3 is 13 residues long.

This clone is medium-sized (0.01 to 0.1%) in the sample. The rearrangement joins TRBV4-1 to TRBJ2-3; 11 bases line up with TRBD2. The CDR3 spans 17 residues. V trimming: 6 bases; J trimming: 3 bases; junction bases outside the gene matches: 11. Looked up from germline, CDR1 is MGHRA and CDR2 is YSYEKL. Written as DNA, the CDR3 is TGCGCCAGCAGTCCTAGCGGGGGGCCAGGGGAGACAGATACGCAGTATTTT. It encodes CASSPSGGPGETDTQYF.

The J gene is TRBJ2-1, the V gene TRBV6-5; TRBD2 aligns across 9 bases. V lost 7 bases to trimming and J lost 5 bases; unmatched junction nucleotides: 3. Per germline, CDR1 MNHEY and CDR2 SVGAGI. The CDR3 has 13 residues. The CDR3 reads CASTTSGHNEQFF. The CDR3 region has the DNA TGTGCCAGCACTACTAGCGGGCACAATGAGCAGTTCTTC.

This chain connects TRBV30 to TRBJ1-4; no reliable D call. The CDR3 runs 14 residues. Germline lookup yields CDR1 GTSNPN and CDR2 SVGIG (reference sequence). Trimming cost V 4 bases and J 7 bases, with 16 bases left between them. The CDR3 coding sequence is TGTGCCTGGAATGGGGTTATCAGCGGTGAAAAACTGTTTTTT. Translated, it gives CAWNGVISGEKLFF.

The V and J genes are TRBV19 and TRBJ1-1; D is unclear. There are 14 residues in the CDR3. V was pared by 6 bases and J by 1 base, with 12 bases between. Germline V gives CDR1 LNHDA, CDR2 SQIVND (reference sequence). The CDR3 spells CASRRADRNTEAFF. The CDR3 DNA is TGTGCCAGTAGGAGGGCGGACCGGAACACTGAAGCTTTCTTT.

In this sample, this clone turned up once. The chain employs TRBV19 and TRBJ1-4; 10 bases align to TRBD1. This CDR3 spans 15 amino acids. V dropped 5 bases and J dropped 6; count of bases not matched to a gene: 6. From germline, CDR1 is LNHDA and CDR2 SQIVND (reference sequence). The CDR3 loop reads CASSFSGTGDEKLFF. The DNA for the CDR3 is TGTGCCAGTAGTTTTTCCGGGACAGGGGATGAAAAACTGTTTTTT.

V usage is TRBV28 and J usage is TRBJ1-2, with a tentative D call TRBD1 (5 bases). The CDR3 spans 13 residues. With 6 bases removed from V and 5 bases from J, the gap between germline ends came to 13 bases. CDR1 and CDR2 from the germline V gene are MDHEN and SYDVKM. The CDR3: CASRGAGEYGYTF. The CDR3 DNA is TGTGCCAGCAGGGGAGCGGGGGAATATGGCTACACCTTC.

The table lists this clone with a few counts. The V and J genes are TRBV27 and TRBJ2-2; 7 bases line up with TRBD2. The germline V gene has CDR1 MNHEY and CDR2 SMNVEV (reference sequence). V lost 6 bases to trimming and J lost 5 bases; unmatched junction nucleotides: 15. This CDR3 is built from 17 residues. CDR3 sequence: CASSRETSLGQTGELFF. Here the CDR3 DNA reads TGTGCCAGCAGCCGAGAGACTAGCCTTGGCCAAACCGGGGAGCTGTTTTTT.

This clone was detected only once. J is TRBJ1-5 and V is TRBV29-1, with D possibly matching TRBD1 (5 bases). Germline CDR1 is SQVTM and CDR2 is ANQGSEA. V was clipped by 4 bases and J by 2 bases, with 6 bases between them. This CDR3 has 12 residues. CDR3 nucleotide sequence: TGCAGCGTTGGGGGGGGCAATCAGCCCCAGCATTTT. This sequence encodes CSVGGGNQPQHF. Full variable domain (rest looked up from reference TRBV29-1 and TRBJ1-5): SAVISQKPSRDICQRGTSLTIQCQVDSQVTMMFWYRQQPGQSLTLIATANQGSEATYESGFVIDKFPISRPNLTFSTLTVSNMSPEDSSIYLCSVGGGNQPQHFGDGTRLSIL.

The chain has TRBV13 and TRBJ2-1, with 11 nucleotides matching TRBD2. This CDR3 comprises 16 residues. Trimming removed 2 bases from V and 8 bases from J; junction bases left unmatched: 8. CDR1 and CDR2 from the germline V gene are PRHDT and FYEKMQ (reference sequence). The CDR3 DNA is TGTGCCAGCAGCTTATATACTAGCGGGAGTAGGGATGAGCAGTTCTTC. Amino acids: CASSLYTSGSRDEQFF.

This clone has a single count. In nucleotides, the CDR3 is TGCGCCAGCAGCTTGGACAGCTTCTCCTACGAGCAGTACTTC. Translating it yields CASSLDSFSYEQYF. This chain joins TRBV5-1 and TRBJ2-7; D is ambiguous. The CDR3 spans 14 residues. Deletions cut 0 bases from V and 0 bases from J, with 7 bases between. The V gene's germline CDR1 is SGHRS and CDR2 YFSETQ.

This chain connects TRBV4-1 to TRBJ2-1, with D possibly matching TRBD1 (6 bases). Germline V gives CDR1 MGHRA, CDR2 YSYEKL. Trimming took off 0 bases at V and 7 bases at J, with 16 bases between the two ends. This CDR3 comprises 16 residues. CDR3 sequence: CASSQDPGQGWNEQFF. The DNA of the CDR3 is TGCGCCAGCAGCCAAGATCCTGGGCAGGGGTGGAATGAGCAGTTCTTC.

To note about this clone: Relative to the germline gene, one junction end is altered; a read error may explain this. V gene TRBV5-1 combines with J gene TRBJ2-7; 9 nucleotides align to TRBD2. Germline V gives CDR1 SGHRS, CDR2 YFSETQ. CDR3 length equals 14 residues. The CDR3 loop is CASSLVAGEGGEDF. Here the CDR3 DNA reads TGCGCCAGCAGCCTAGTAGCGGGAGAAGGCGGTGAAGACTTC. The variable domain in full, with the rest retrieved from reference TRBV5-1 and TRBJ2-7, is KAGVTQTPRYLIKTRGQQVTLSCSPISGHRSVSWYQQTPGQGLQFLFEYFSETQRNKGNFPGRFSGRQFSNSRSEMNVSTLELGDSALYLCASSLVAGEGGEDFGPGTRLTVT.

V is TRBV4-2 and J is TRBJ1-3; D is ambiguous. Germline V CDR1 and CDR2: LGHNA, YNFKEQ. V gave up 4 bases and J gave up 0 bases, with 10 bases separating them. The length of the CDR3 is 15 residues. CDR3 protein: CASSRDRFSGNTIYF. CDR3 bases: TGTGCCAGCAGCCGAGATAGATTCTCTGGAAACACCATATATTTT.